What follows are 10 T cell receptor beta chains derived from one specimen sequenced in a study of monozygotic twins with inflammatory bowel disease. TCRdb reworked the 5' RACE reads into one entry per CDR3 protein, no DNA. The table counts 300,000 to 350,000 distinct CDR3 sequences; approximately 2% lies in the top ten. What was sequenced was blood. These TCRs come from a human donor with ulcerative colitis or Crohn's disease, or a healthy co-twin of an affected twin (not recorded which).

The V and J genes are TRBV2 and TRBJ1-1. CDR1 is SNHLY and CDR2 is FYNNEI in the germline V gene. The CDR3 has 13 residues. This CDR3 reads CASSYRGNTEAFF.

The chain employs TRBV4-1 and TRBJ2-7; the TCRdb D gene call, TRBD1, has no DNA to confirm it. Germline loops: CDR1 MGHRA, CDR2 YSYEKL. CDR3 size: 15 residues. This CDR3 is CASSQGGGSGYEQYF.

This chain uses TRBV7-2 with TRBJ1-4. The CDR3 sequence is 15 residues long. CDR1 is SGHTA, CDR2 FQGNSA, per germline. CDR3 loop: CASSLRPSVGEKLFF.

The chain links TRBV7-6 to TRBJ2-2. The CDR3 consists of 13 residues. CDR1 and CDR2 (germline): SGHVS, FNYEAQ. This CDR3 reads CASSRRPNGELFF.

The chain is built from TRBV6-5 and TRBJ2-1; the D call of TRBD2 rests on TCRdb alone, since no DNA is present to check it. Germline CDR1 reads MNHEY; CDR2 reads SVGAGI. The length of the CDR3 is 17 residues. The CDR3 reads CASSYRASGGTYNEQFF.

The rearrangement uses TRBV2 and TRBJ2-2; the D call of TRBD2 rests on TCRdb alone, since no DNA is present to check it. The CDR3 is 15 residues long. Germline V gene data show CDR1 as SNHLY and CDR2 as FYNNEI. The CDR3 region is CASSLLASNTGELFF.

The chain couples TRBV29-1 to TRBJ2-7; TCRdb returns TRBD1, unconfirmable since there is no DNA. Germline V CDR1 and CDR2: SQVTM, ANQGSEA. The CDR3 runs to 13 residues. The CDR3 loop is CSVDTGDSYEQYF.

V is TRBV4-1 and J is TRBJ2-1. CDR1 is MGHRA and CDR2 is YSYEKL in the germline V gene. This CDR3 region has 15 residues. CDR3: CASRSETGLYNEQFF.

The chain couples TRBV7-9 to TRBJ1-1; TCRdb's assignment of TRBD1 cannot be checked, as there is no DNA. CDR1 is SEHNR, CDR2 FQNEAQ, per germline (reference sequence). The CDR3 extends over 13 amino acids. CDR3 region: CASDRDQGVEAFF.

The chain has TRBV20-1 and TRBJ1-1; TCRdb calls TRBD1, which cannot be checked without DNA. Germline V gives CDR1 DFQATT, CDR2 SNEGSKA (reference sequence). The length of the CDR3 is 15 residues. This CDR3 reads CSARYAGVYEAEAFF.